These T cell receptor beta chains were read from a single sample in a study of blood T cells in healthy people across ages. TCRdb itself ran the 5' RACE reads through MiXCR, one entry per CDR3 protein. The profile shows about 970,000 distinct CDR3 sequences, 45% to 60% of them singletons. The sequenced material came from blood. The source of these receptors is a woman aged 60-75 years in good health. Both conserved end residues are part of each CDR3. Each record gives: J gene, clone size, D gene, V gene, CDR3 protein, CDR3 DNA. A D gene is named only where the DNA matches it firmly. The size of a clone is reported for some rows only, either as once, few or many, or as a class for expanded clones.

j_call: TRBJ2-3
clone_size: -
d_call: -
v_call: TRBV7-9
cdr3_aa: CASSTDWGDTQYF
cdr3_nt: TGTGCCAGCAGCACAGACTGGGGGGATACGCAGTATTTT

j_call: TRBJ2-5
clone_size: few
d_call: -
v_call: TRBV7-9
cdr3_aa: CASSKTGYQETQYF
cdr3_nt: TGTGCCAGCAGCAAGACAGGTTACCAAGAGACCCAGTACTTC

j_call: TRBJ2-1
clone_size: few
d_call: -
v_call: TRBV12-3/TRBV12-4
cdr3_aa: CASQQGYNEQFF
cdr3_nt: TGTGCCAGCCAACAGGGTTACAATGAGCAGTTCTTC

j_call: TRBJ2-5
clone_size: -
d_call: TRBD1
v_call: TRBV24-1
cdr3_aa: CATSEDRGRLETQYF
cdr3_nt: TGTGCCACCAGCGAGGACAGGGGGCGTTTGGAGACCCAGTACTTC

j_call: TRBJ2-3
clone_size: -
d_call: -
v_call: TRBV7-3
cdr3_aa: CASQGGLMDTQYF
cdr3_nt: TGTGCCAGCCAAGGGGGGCTCATGGATACGCAGTATTTT

j_call: TRBJ2-5
clone_size: -
d_call: -
v_call: TRBV6-4
cdr3_aa: CASSAYLTGRQETQYF
cdr3_nt: TGTGCCAGCAGTGCCTACCTGACAGGTCGCCAAGAGACCCAGTACTTC

j_call: TRBJ1-2
clone_size: -
d_call: -
v_call: TRBV28
cdr3_aa: CASSRTIRYGYTF
cdr3_nt: TGTGCCAGCAGTCGGACAATTCGATATGGCTACACCTTC

j_call: TRBJ2-3
clone_size: -
d_call: TRBD1
v_call: TRBV28
cdr3_aa: CASSSLDRAVRTDTQYF
cdr3_nt: TGTGCCAGCAGTTCCCTCGACAGGGCGGTCAGGACAGATACGCAGTATTTT

j_call: TRBJ2-7
clone_size: -
d_call: TRBD2
v_call: TRBV27
cdr3_aa: CASSVQAGSYEQYF
cdr3_nt: TGTGCCAGCAGCGTTCAAGCGGGATCCTACGAGCAGTACTTC

j_call: TRBJ1-1
clone_size: -
d_call: -
v_call: TRBV20-1
cdr3_aa: CSARGPTGRLNTEAFF
cdr3_nt: TGCAGTGCTAGAGGACCTACAGGGAGATTGAACACTGAAGCTTTCTTT

j_call: TRBJ2-7
clone_size: -
d_call: -
v_call: TRBV5-4
cdr3_aa: CASSEGLPSSYEQYF
cdr3_nt: TGTGCCAGCAGTGAGGGACTCCCGTCATCCTACGAGCAGTACTTC

j_call: TRBJ2-7
clone_size: -
d_call: -
v_call: TRBV4-3
cdr3_aa: CASSQEEKGSYEQYF
cdr3_nt: TGCGCCAGCAGCCAAGAAGAGAAAGGGTCCTACGAGCAGTACTTC

j_call: TRBJ2-7
clone_size: few
d_call: TRBD1
v_call: TRBV6-1
cdr3_aa: CASSGDRGDYEQYF
cdr3_nt: TGTGCCAGCAGCGGGGACAGGGGCGACTACGAGCAGTACTTC

j_call: TRBJ1-5
clone_size: -
d_call: TRBD1
v_call: TRBV10-3
cdr3_aa: CAISESRTGGTDQPQHF
cdr3_nt: TGTGCCATCAGTGAGTCTCGGACAGGGGGGACTGATCAGCCCCAGCATTTT

j_call: TRBJ2-3
clone_size: few
d_call: TRBD2
v_call: TRBV3-1
cdr3_aa: CASSQDWGTSFPDTQYF
cdr3_nt: TGTGCCAGCAGCCAAGATTGGGGGACTAGCTTCCCAGATACGCAGTATTTT

j_call: TRBJ2-7
clone_size: few
d_call: -
v_call: TRBV2
cdr3_aa: CASSTRGDEQYF
cdr3_nt: TGTGCCTCCAGCACTAGGGGCGACGAGCAGTACTTC

j_call: TRBJ2-7
clone_size: few
d_call: -
v_call: TRBV27
cdr3_aa: CASSPVQVSYEQYF
cdr3_nt: TGTGCCAGCAGTCCGGTACAGGTGTCCTACGAGCAGTACTTC

j_call: TRBJ2-7
clone_size: -
d_call: -
v_call: TRBV3-1
cdr3_aa: CASSQVAVQYF
cdr3_nt: TGTGCCAGCAGCCAAGTTGCGGTGCAGTACTTC

j_call: TRBJ2-6
clone_size: -
d_call: -
v_call: TRBV7-3
cdr3_aa: CASSLFSGSGANVLTF
cdr3_nt: TGTGCCAGCAGCTTATTTTCCGGATCTGGGGCCAACGTCCTGACTTTC

j_call: TRBJ2-7
clone_size: once
d_call: -
v_call: TRBV28
cdr3_aa: CASTITGYEQYF
cdr3_nt: TGTGCCAGCACCATTACAGGGTACGAGCAGTACTTC

j_call: TRBJ2-3
clone_size: few
d_call: -
v_call: TRBV29-1
cdr3_aa: CSPKWSDTQYF
cdr3_nt: TGCAGCCCAAAATGGAGTGATACGCAGTATTTT

j_call: TRBJ2-7
clone_size: -
d_call: -
v_call: TRBV20-1
cdr3_aa: CSARDTTGYEQYF
cdr3_nt: TGCAGTGCTAGAGACACGACGGGATACGAGCAGTACTTC

j_call: TRBJ2-7
clone_size: few
d_call: -
v_call: TRBV29-1
cdr3_aa: CSVSAALSYEQYF
cdr3_nt: TGCAGCGTTTCAGCGGCACTCTCCTACGAGCAGTACTTC

j_call: TRBJ2-3
clone_size: -
d_call: -
v_call: TRBV18
cdr3_aa: CASSPAQGPTDTQYF
cdr3_nt: TGTGCCAGCTCACCAGCCCAGGGACCCACAGATACGCAGTATTTT

j_call: TRBJ2-7
clone_size: few
d_call: -
v_call: TRBV28
cdr3_aa: CASTAPGSYEQYF
cdr3_nt: TGTGCCAGCACCGCACCTGGGTCCTACGAGCAGTACTTC

j_call: TRBJ2-2
clone_size: -
d_call: -
v_call: TRBV6-1
cdr3_aa: CASLPGSRTGELFF
cdr3_nt: TGTGCCAGCCTACCGGGGTCTCGCACCGGGGAGCTGTTTTTT

j_call: TRBJ2-7
clone_size: many
d_call: -
v_call: TRBV6-5
cdr3_aa: CASTRGYEQYF
cdr3_nt: TGTGCCAGCACCCGGGGATACGAGCAGTACTTC

j_call: TRBJ1-2
clone_size: -
d_call: -
v_call: TRBV4-1
cdr3_aa: CASSHTQVNYGYTF
cdr3_nt: TGCGCCAGCAGCCACACACAGGTTAACTATGGCTACACCTTC

j_call: TRBJ2-3
clone_size: -
d_call: -
v_call: TRBV12-5
cdr3_aa: CASGPGRGGADTQYF
cdr3_nt: TGTGCTAGTGGCCCCGGGAGAGGAGGGGCAGATACGCAGTATTTT

j_call: TRBJ2-7
clone_size: -
d_call: TRBD2
v_call: TRBV4-2
cdr3_aa: CASSQEPGLETYEQYF
cdr3_nt: TGTGCCAGCAGCCAAGAACCGGGACTAGAAACCTACGAGCAGTACTTC

j_call: TRBJ2-1
clone_size: -
d_call: TRBD2
v_call: TRBV29-1
cdr3_aa: CSAVRTSGMNNEQFF
cdr3_nt: TGCAGCGCTGTACGGACTAGCGGGATGAACAATGAGCAGTTCTTC

j_call: TRBJ2-5
clone_size: -
d_call: TRBD1
v_call: TRBV10-3
cdr3_aa: CAISETGAETQYF
cdr3_nt: TGTGCCATCAGTGAAACAGGGGCCGAGACCCAGTACTTC

j_call: TRBJ2-3
clone_size: few
d_call: -
v_call: TRBV2
cdr3_aa: CASSALTDTQYF
cdr3_nt: TGTGCCAGCAGCGCCCTGACAGATACGCAGTATTTT

j_call: TRBJ2-3
clone_size: few
d_call: TRBD2
v_call: TRBV20-1
cdr3_aa: CSGIGRAGSTDTQYF
cdr3_nt: TGCAGTGGCATCGGGAGGGCCGGGAGCACAGATACGCAGTATTTT

j_call: TRBJ2-4
clone_size: -
d_call: TRBD2
v_call: TRBV12-3/TRBV12-4
cdr3_aa: CASNLLRGAGENNEQYF
cdr3_nt: TGTGCCAGCAACCTACTTCGGGGAGCGGGAGAGAACAATGAGCAGTACTTC

j_call: TRBJ1-4
clone_size: -
d_call: -
v_call: TRBV7-9
cdr3_aa: CASSLRDTNEKLFF
cdr3_nt: TGTGCCAGCAGCTTAAGGGACACTAATGAAAAACTGTTTTTT

j_call: TRBJ1-5
clone_size: few
d_call: -
v_call: TRBV5-6
cdr3_aa: CASRLQGTNQPQHF
cdr3_nt: TGTGCCAGCAGGCTACAGGGAACAAATCAGCCCCAGCATTTT

j_call: TRBJ2-5
clone_size: -
d_call: TRBD2
v_call: TRBV29-1
cdr3_aa: CSTVAGASSYNEQYF
cdr3_nt: TGCAGCACCGTAGCGGGAGCTAGCTCCTACAATGAGCAGTACTTC

j_call: TRBJ2-2
clone_size: -
d_call: TRBD2
v_call: TRBV20-1
cdr3_aa: CSARDPSGTGELFF
cdr3_nt: TGCAGTGCTAGAGATCCTAGCGGGACCGGGGAGCTGTTTTTT

j_call: TRBJ1-4
clone_size: few
d_call: -
v_call: TRBV27
cdr3_aa: CASSQTPPWGEGEEKLFF
cdr3_nt: TGTGCCAGCAGCCAAACCCCCCCTTGGGGGGAAGGGGAAGAAAAACTGTTTTTT